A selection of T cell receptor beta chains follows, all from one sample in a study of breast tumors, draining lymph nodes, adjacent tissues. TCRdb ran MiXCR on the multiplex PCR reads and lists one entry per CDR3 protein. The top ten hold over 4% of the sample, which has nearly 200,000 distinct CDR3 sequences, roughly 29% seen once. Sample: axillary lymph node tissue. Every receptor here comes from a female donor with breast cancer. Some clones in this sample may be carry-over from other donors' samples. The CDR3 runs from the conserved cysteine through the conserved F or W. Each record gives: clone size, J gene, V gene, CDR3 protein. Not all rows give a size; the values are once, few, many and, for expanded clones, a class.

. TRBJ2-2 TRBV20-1 CSARPSGGAPNTGELFF
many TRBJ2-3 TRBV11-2 CASSQGATPQYF
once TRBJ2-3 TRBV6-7 CASSPFHGQGAFGDTQYF
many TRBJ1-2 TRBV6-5 CASSYGGIEGYTF
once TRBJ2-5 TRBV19 CASSIVGKETQYF
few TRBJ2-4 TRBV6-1 CASSYGTRQNIQYF
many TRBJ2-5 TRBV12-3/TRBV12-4 CASRATSDQETQYF
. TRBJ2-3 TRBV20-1 CSANKRGGRSADTQYF
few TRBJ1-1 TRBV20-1 CSARDPAGNTEAFF
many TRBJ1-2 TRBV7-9 CASGAYGYTF
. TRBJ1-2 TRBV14 CASSQIGVGYGYTF
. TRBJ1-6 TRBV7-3 CASSSRWNSPLHF
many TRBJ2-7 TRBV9 CASSVAGSGLGEQYF
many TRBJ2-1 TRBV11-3 CASSSGPKHYEQFF
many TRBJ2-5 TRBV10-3 CAISPGQGALIGETQYF
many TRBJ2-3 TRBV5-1 CASSLVGRFTDTQYF
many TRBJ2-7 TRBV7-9 CASSRGGESYEQYF
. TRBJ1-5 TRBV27 CAGSLGYSNQPQHF
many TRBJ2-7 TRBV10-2 CASSPRGQGASYEQYF
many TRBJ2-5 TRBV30 CAGSQGAWETQYF
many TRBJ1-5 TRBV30 CAMGWSSNQPQHF
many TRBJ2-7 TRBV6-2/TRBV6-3 CASRGYEQYF
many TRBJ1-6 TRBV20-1 CSATVGQGVSPLHF
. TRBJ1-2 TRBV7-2 CASSSHPGHYGYTF
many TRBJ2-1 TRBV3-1 CASSQGTGSYNEQFF
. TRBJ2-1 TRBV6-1 CASSPPGQPGLTYNEQFF
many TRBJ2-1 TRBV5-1 CASSLSLAGGLSSYNEQFF
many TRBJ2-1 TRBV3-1 CASSFIEGEQFF
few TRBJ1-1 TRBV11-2 CASSPWTGSNTEAFF